This is a list of T cell receptor beta chains from one sample in a study of blood T cell repertoires in COVID-19. TCRdb keeps only in-frame clones here, not all; method: immunoSEQ multiplex PCR. The repertoire holds approximately 100,000 clones, with less than 85% as singletons. Sequencing used peripheral blood. The source of these receptors is a man aged 65 to 85 with active or convalescent COVID-19. CDR3s include the opening cysteine and the closing phenylalanine or tryptophan. Fields, in order: CDR3 protein, CDR3 DNA, V gene, J gene, clone size, D gene. A D gene is named only where the DNA matches it firmly. Clone size is given for some rows only: seen once, a few or many times, or a class if the clone is expanded.

cdr3_aa: CASSYRGPYEQYF; cdr3_nt: TGTGCCAGCAGTTACCGAGGGCCTTACGAGCAGTACTTC; v_call: TRBV6-2/TRBV6-3; j_call: TRBJ2-7; clone_size: -; d_call: -
cdr3_aa: CASSRTGGSYNEQFF; cdr3_nt: TGCGCCAGCAGCCGAACGGGGGGCTCCTACAATGAGCAGTTCTTC; v_call: TRBV4-1; j_call: TRBJ2-1; clone_size: once; d_call: TRBD2
cdr3_aa: CASSLAVEETQYF; cdr3_nt: TGCGCCAGCAGCTTGGCGGTGGAAGAGACCCAGTACTTC; v_call: TRBV5-1; j_call: TRBJ2-5; clone_size: -; d_call: -
cdr3_aa: CAWSDGQGLSEQYF; cdr3_nt: TGTGCCTGGAGCGACGGACAGGGTCTAAGCGAGCAGTACTTC; v_call: TRBV30; j_call: TRBJ2-7; clone_size: -; d_call: TRBD1
cdr3_aa: CASSLGRNTGELFF; cdr3_nt: TGTGCCAGCAGTTTAGGCAGGAACACCGGGGAGCTGTTTTTT; v_call: TRBV27; j_call: TRBJ2-2; clone_size: once; d_call: -
cdr3_aa: CSVENVGDYGYTF; cdr3_nt: TGCAGCGTTGAAAACGTAGGGGACTATGGCTACACCTTC; v_call: TRBV29-1; j_call: TRBJ1-2; clone_size: -; d_call: -
cdr3_aa: CASSLGPIAGDEQFF; cdr3_nt: TGCGCCAGCAGCTTGGGACCTATCGCGGGCGATGAGCAGTTCTTC; v_call: TRBV5-1; j_call: TRBJ2-1; clone_size: -; d_call: -
cdr3_aa: CASSQGREGSGYTF; cdr3_nt: TGTGCCAGCAGCCAAGGTCGGGAAGGGAGTGGCTACACCTTC; v_call: TRBV7-2; j_call: TRBJ1-2; clone_size: -; d_call: -
cdr3_aa: CASSPTGGANTGELFF; cdr3_nt: TGTGCCAGCAGCCCCACAGGGGGGGCGAACACCGGGGAGCTGTTTTTT; v_call: TRBV7-3; j_call: TRBJ2-2; clone_size: once; d_call: -
cdr3_aa: CASSQEWARPSTEAFF; cdr3_nt: TGTGCCAGCAGCCAAGAATGGGCACGGCCGAGCACTGAAGCTTTCTTT; v_call: TRBV14; j_call: TRBJ1-1; clone_size: few; d_call: -
cdr3_aa: CASITGGSSEAFF; cdr3_nt: TGTGCCAGCATAACAGGGGGGAGCTCTGAAGCTTTCTTT; v_call: TRBV6-5; j_call: TRBJ1-1; clone_size: -; d_call: TRBD1
cdr3_aa: CASNPGGGGYEQYF; cdr3_nt: TGCGCCAGCAACCCGGGAGGAGGCGGCTACGAGCAGTACTTC; v_call: TRBV5-1; j_call: TRBJ2-7; clone_size: few; d_call: TRBD2
cdr3_aa: CASRDRGPFEQYF; cdr3_nt: TGTGCTAGCAGGGACAGGGGGCCTTTCGAGCAGTACTTC; v_call: TRBV6-5; j_call: TRBJ2-7; clone_size: -; d_call: TRBD1
cdr3_aa: CASSPRDRGYQPQHF; cdr3_nt: TGTGCCAGCAGTCCACGCGATCGGGGTTATCAGCCCCAGCATTTT; v_call: TRBV6-5; j_call: TRBJ1-5; clone_size: -; d_call: -
cdr3_aa: CAGFPGGSRYTF; cdr3_nt: TGTGCCGGGTTTCCAGGGGGTTCTCGCTACACCTTC; v_call: TRBV21-1; j_call: TRBJ1-2; clone_size: -; d_call: -
cdr3_aa: CASSRREGSGKLFF; cdr3_nt: TGTGCCAGCAGCCGACGGGAAGGGTCGGGAAAACTGTTTTTT; v_call: TRBV3-1/TRBV3-2; j_call: TRBJ1-4; clone_size: -; d_call: -
cdr3_aa: CATSVGGTSFSTDTQYF; cdr3_nt: TGTGCCACCAGCGTAGGAGGGACTAGCTTTAGCACAGATACGCAGTATTTT; v_call: TRBV15; j_call: TRBJ2-3; clone_size: -; d_call: TRBD2
cdr3_aa: CASSLDPGTEAFF; cdr3_nt: TGTGCCAGCAGCTTAGATCCAGGAACTGAAGCTTTCTTT; v_call: TRBV7-9; j_call: TRBJ1-1; clone_size: once; d_call: -
cdr3_aa: CASSQATEGCTF; cdr3_nt: TGTGCCAGCAGCCAAGCCACGGAGGGGTGTACCTTC; v_call: TRBV3-1/TRBV3-2; j_call: TRBJ1-2; clone_size: -; d_call: -
cdr3_aa: CASRPLGTGAEAFF; cdr3_nt: TGTGCCAGCAGACCCCTGGGGACGGGGGCTGAAGCTTTCTTT; v_call: TRBV3-1/TRBV3-2; j_call: TRBJ1-1; clone_size: few; d_call: -
cdr3_aa: CASDRGMTYEQYF; cdr3_nt: TGTGCCAGCGACAGGGGGATGACCTACGAGCAGTACTTC; v_call: TRBV6-5; j_call: TRBJ2-7; clone_size: few; d_call: TRBD1
cdr3_aa: CASSLSGMDYNEQFF; cdr3_nt: TGTGCCAGCAGTCTTAGCGGGATGGACTACAATGAGCAGTTCTTC; v_call: TRBV5-5; j_call: TRBJ2-1; clone_size: few; d_call: TRBD2
cdr3_aa: CASILEFQYPYGYTF; cdr3_nt: -; v_call: TRBV2; j_call: TRBJ1-2; clone_size: -; d_call: -
cdr3_aa: CAWGRGGTGGNEQFF; cdr3_nt: TGTGCCTGGGGGCGCGGGGGGACAGGGGGCAATGAGCAGTTCTTC; v_call: TRBV30; j_call: TRBJ2-1; clone_size: -; d_call: TRBD1
cdr3_aa: CASRERNRPDNEQFF; cdr3_nt: TGTGCCAGCAGAGAGAGGAACAGGCCCGACAATGAGCAGTTCTTC; v_call: TRBV6-5; j_call: TRBJ2-1; clone_size: -; d_call: -
cdr3_aa: CASSEWGRGGGYGYTF; cdr3_nt: TGTGCCAGCAGTGAATGGGGGAGGGGCGGCGGCTATGGCTACACCTTC; v_call: TRBV6-1; j_call: TRBJ1-2; clone_size: -; d_call: -
cdr3_aa: CASGSGTRASGQLEAFF; cdr3_nt: TGTGCCAGCGGATCCGGGACGAGAGCTTCTGGACAGCTTGAAGCTTTCTTT; v_call: TRBV9; j_call: TRBJ1-1; clone_size: -; d_call: -
cdr3_aa: CASSDPGGRDSYNEQFF; cdr3_nt: TGTGCCAGCAGTGATCCCGGCGGGAGGGACTCCTACAATGAGCAGTTCTTC; v_call: TRBV2; j_call: TRBJ2-1; clone_size: -; d_call: TRBD2
cdr3_aa: CASSLDYWVETQYF; cdr3_nt: TGCGCCAGCAGCTTGGACTATTGGGTCGAGACCCAGTACTTC; v_call: TRBV5-1; j_call: TRBJ2-5; clone_size: -; d_call: -
cdr3_aa: CAWSVQRGEYNEQFF; cdr3_nt: TGTGCCTGGAGTGTACAGCGGGGGGAGTACAATGAGCAGTTCTTC; v_call: TRBV30; j_call: TRBJ2-1; clone_size: few; d_call: TRBD2
cdr3_aa: CASSQGGPLSEQFF; cdr3_nt: TGCGCCAGCAGCCAGGGGGGTCCTTTAAGTGAGCAGTTCTTC; v_call: TRBV5-1; j_call: TRBJ2-1; clone_size: once; d_call: -
cdr3_aa: CASPSLSGGPYNEQFF; cdr3_nt: TGCGCCAGCCCTTCTCTTAGCGGGGGGCCTTACAATGAGCAGTTCTTC; v_call: TRBV10-1; j_call: TRBJ2-1; clone_size: -; d_call: TRBD2
cdr3_aa: CAWSLQVEAFF; cdr3_nt: TGTGCCTGGAGCCTACAGGTTGAAGCTTTCTTT; v_call: TRBV30; j_call: TRBJ1-1; clone_size: -; d_call: -
cdr3_aa: CASSSTGGQETQYF; cdr3_nt: TGCGCCAGCAGCTCGACGGGAGGACAAGAGACCCAGTACTTC; v_call: TRBV5-1; j_call: TRBJ2-5; clone_size: -; d_call: TRBD2
cdr3_aa: CASSRTGGNEKLFF; cdr3_nt: TGTGCCAGTAGTAGGACAGGGGGGAATGAAAAACTGTTTTTT; v_call: TRBV19; j_call: TRBJ1-4; clone_size: few; d_call: TRBD1
cdr3_aa: CASSFGTSEETQYF; cdr3_nt: TGCGCCAGCAGCTTCGGGACTAGCGAAGAGACCCAGTACTTC; v_call: TRBV5-1; j_call: TRBJ2-5; clone_size: -; d_call: TRBD2
cdr3_aa: CASSYSEAAGEEKLFF; cdr3_nt: TGTGCCAGCAGTTACTCTGAGGCAGCGGGGGAGGAAAAACTGTTTTTT; v_call: TRBV6-6; j_call: TRBJ1-4; clone_size: -; d_call: -
cdr3_aa: CASSPGLADTGELFF; cdr3_nt: TGCGCCAGCAGCCCGGGACTAGCAGACACCGGGGAGCTGTTTTTT; v_call: TRBV5-1; j_call: TRBJ2-2; clone_size: once; d_call: TRBD2
cdr3_aa: CASSLAGEGTGELFF; cdr3_nt: TGCGCCAGCAGCTTGGCCGGAGAAGGCACCGGGGAGCTGTTTTTT; v_call: TRBV5-1; j_call: TRBJ2-2; clone_size: -; d_call: -
cdr3_aa: CASSIKSGSSYNEQFF; cdr3_nt: TGTGCCAGCAGCATAAAGAGCGGGAGCTCCTACAATGAGCAGTTCTTC; v_call: TRBV9; j_call: TRBJ2-1; clone_size: -; d_call: TRBD2
cdr3_aa: CASSLRVSTSGFLNEQFF; cdr3_nt: TGTGCCAGCAGCTTACGGGTCTCGACTAGCGGGTTCCTCAATGAGCAGTTCTTC; v_call: TRBV7-8; j_call: TRBJ2-1; clone_size: -; d_call: TRBD2
cdr3_aa: CASSIGLAGYEQYF; cdr3_nt: TGTGCCAGTAGTATAGGGCTAGCTGGCTACGAGCAGTACTTC; v_call: TRBV19; j_call: TRBJ2-7; clone_size: -; d_call: -
cdr3_aa: CASQAGYEAFF; cdr3_nt: TGTGCCAGCCAGGCAGGTTATGAAGCTTTCTTT; v_call: TRBV28; j_call: TRBJ1-1; clone_size: -; d_call: -
cdr3_aa: CASSFPMEGILTNSGNTIYF; cdr3_nt: TGTGCCAGCAGCTTCCCCATGGAGGGGATACTAACCAACTCTGGAAACACCATATATTTT; v_call: TRBV21-1; j_call: TRBJ1-3; clone_size: -; d_call: -
cdr3_aa: CASSEVGDSSNYEQYF; cdr3_nt: TGTGCCAGCAGTGAGGTTGGGGACAGTTCTAACTACGAGCAGTACTTC; v_call: TRBV2; j_call: TRBJ2-7; clone_size: few; d_call: TRBD1
cdr3_aa: CAIKGVANTGELFF; cdr3_nt: TGTGCCATCAAGGGAGTTGCGAACACCGGGGAGCTGTTTTTT; v_call: TRBV10-3; j_call: TRBJ2-2; clone_size: -; d_call: -
cdr3_aa: CASSWTSGATGELFF; cdr3_nt: TGTGCCAGCAGTTGGACTAGCGGAGCCACCGGGGAGCTGTTTTTT; v_call: TRBV28; j_call: TRBJ2-2; clone_size: -; d_call: TRBD2
cdr3_aa: CASSTGTRALGEQFF; cdr3_nt: TGCGCCAGCAGCACCGGGACTAGGGCGTTGGGTGAGCAGTTCTTC; v_call: TRBV5-1; j_call: TRBJ2-1; clone_size: few; d_call: TRBD2
cdr3_aa: CASSPASGYDGELFF; cdr3_nt: TGTGCCAGCTCACCCGCCTCAGGGTACGACGGGGAGCTGTTTTTT; v_call: TRBV18; j_call: TRBJ2-2; clone_size: -; d_call: -
cdr3_aa: CASSRTQGVNTEAFF; cdr3_nt: TGCGCCAGCAGCAGGACGCAGGGGGTTAACACTGAAGCTTTCTTT; v_call: TRBV4-1; j_call: TRBJ1-1; clone_size: -; d_call: TRBD1
cdr3_aa: CAWSVRDNTEAFF; cdr3_nt: TGTGCCTGGAGTGTACGGGATAACACTGAAGCTTTCTTT; v_call: TRBV30; j_call: TRBJ1-1; clone_size: -; d_call: -
cdr3_aa: CASSPGTGNEKLFF; cdr3_nt: TGCGCCAGCAGCCCCGGGACAGGGAATGAAAAACTGTTTTTT; v_call: TRBV5-1; j_call: TRBJ1-4; clone_size: many; d_call: TRBD1
cdr3_aa: CASSAAGTDQETQYF; cdr3_nt: TGCGCCAGCAGTGCCGCCGGGACAGACCAAGAGACCCAGTACTTC; v_call: TRBV10-1; j_call: TRBJ2-5; clone_size: -; d_call: TRBD1
cdr3_aa: CASSSVTGEVETQYF; cdr3_nt: TGTGCCAGCAGTTCCGTGACAGGGGAAGTGGAGACCCAGTACTTC; v_call: TRBV6-5; j_call: TRBJ2-5; clone_size: -; d_call: TRBD1
cdr3_aa: CASSEDQGGSEKLFF; cdr3_nt: TGTGCCAGCAGTGAAGATCAGGGAGGGAGCGAAAAACTGTTTTTT; v_call: TRBV2; j_call: TRBJ1-4; clone_size: -; d_call: -
cdr3_aa: CASSRTGGAYEQYF; cdr3_nt: TGCGCCAGCAGTCGGACAGGGGGGGCCTACGAGCAGTACTTC; v_call: TRBV5-1; j_call: TRBJ2-7; clone_size: -; d_call: TRBD1
cdr3_aa: CASLSGTYEQYF; cdr3_nt: TGTGCCAGCCTAAGCGGCACCTACGAGCAGTACTTC; v_call: TRBV12-3/TRBV12-4; j_call: TRBJ2-7; clone_size: -; d_call: -